This passage covers 26 T cell receptor beta chains from one sample sequenced in a study of blood T cells in healthy people across ages. With a J-beta primer mix and a sample-barcoded 5' primer, a second PCR ran 7 to 11 cycles. TCRdb passed the 5' RACE reads through MiXCR, listing each CDR3 protein once. This sample has some 940,000 distinct CDR3 sequences, with 25% to 35% found just once. The same sample was also studied in work on T cells of mothers and their children.

The specimen sequenced was blood. All receptors come from a woman aged 40 to 50 in good health.

This clonotype has at least ten counts. This rearrangement joins TRBV29-1 to TRBJ1-5; no clear D gene. The length of the CDR3 is 12 residues. V was shortened by 1 base and J by 6 bases, with 7 bases between the two germline ends. CDR1 is SQVTM and CDR2 is ANQGSEA in the germline V gene. The chain's CDR3 is CSVEVLGQPQHF. The CDR3 nucleotides read TGCAGCGTTGAAGTTCTGGGTCAGCCCCAGCATTTT.

The chain uses TRBV12-3 or TRBV12-4 and TRBJ1-1; 7 nucleotides line up with TRBD1. Trimming removed 3 bases from V and 1 base from J; junction bases left unmatched: 5. The CDR3 covers 15 residues. In nucleotides, the CDR3 is TGTGCCAGCAGTTTTCGTAGGGGGCCGAACACTGAAGCTTTCTTT. Translation: CASSFRRGPNTEAFF.

The chain has TRBV12-3 or TRBV12-4 and TRBJ2-3; D is possibly TRBD2 (6 bases). CDR3 size: 21 residues. Trimming stripped 4 bases from V and 0 bases from J, with 29 bases between. CDR3 nucleotides: TGTGCCAGCAGTTCCCCCCGGGGCCGTGAACCGGGACTGGGAAGCACAGATACGCAGTATTTT. It yields the protein CASSSPRGREPGLGSTDTQYF.

The chain has TRBV18 and TRBJ1-4; no reliable D call. The CDR3 spans 18 residues. Trimming removed 2 bases at V and 0 bases at J, with 16 bases between. Germline loops: CDR1 KGHSH, CDR2 LQKENI. CDR3 DNA: TGTGCCAGCTCACCAGTCCATGGTGAACAGTCAACTAATGAAAAACTGTTTTTT. Residues: CASSPVHGEQSTNEKLFF.

A word on this clonotype: Its ends do not fully match the called genes, so a read error is possible. The V gene is TRBV10-3, the J gene TRBJ2-7; a weak D match, TRBD2 (6 bases). The J call is doubtful: the DNA matches TRBJ2-5 better. The CDR3 sequence is 14 residues long. CDR1 is ENHRY and CDR2 is SYGVKD in the germline V gene. In DNA form, the CDR3 reads TGTGTCATCAGTGAGGGAGGTCCGGGTGGGACCCAGTACTTC. Its translation is CVISEGGPGGTQYF.

The J gene is TRBJ2-5, the V gene TRBV7-8; 7 bases align to TRBD1. Per the germline V gene, CDR1 is SGHVS and CDR2 is FQNEAQ. Germline trimming cut 3 bases from V and 1 base from J; bases unmatched to any gene: 14. The CDR3 is made up of 18 amino acids. CDR3 in DNA: TGTGCCAGCAGCTTTGTCCAGGGGGACGTGCTTAGCCAAGAGACCCAGTACTTC. Translation gives CASSFVQGDVLSQETQYF.

The chain links TRBV2 to TRBJ1-5; TRBD1 matches at 7 bases. CDR1 and CDR2 (germline): SNHLY, FYNNEI. This CDR3 is 15 amino acids long. With 3 bases clipped from V and 1 base from J, the junction kept 3 bases outside the gene matches. CDR3 nucleotides: TGTGCCAGCAGTGACTCGACAGGGAGCAATCAGCCCCAGCATTTT. This sequence encodes CASSDSTGSNQPQHF.

This clonotype has a count of ten or more. The chain couples TRBV7-3 to TRBJ2-3, with 7 bases matching TRBD2. With V trimmed by 3 bases and J by 2 bases, 5 bases remained unmatched. Germline CDR1 is SGHTA and CDR2 is FQGTGA. The length of the CDR3 is 15 residues. The DNA of the CDR3 is TGTGCCAGCAGCTTTAGCGGGTCAGTCACAGATACGCAGTATTTT. Translation: CASSFSGSVTDTQYF.

The gene calls are TRBV28 and TRBJ2-5, with 7 bases fitting TRBD1. J was trimmed by 5 bases and V by 6 bases; bases with no gene match: 3. CDR1 is MDHEN, CDR2 SYDVKM, per germline. CDR3 length equals 12 residues. CDR3 protein: CASRTGSETQYF. The DNA of the CDR3 is TGTGCCAGCAGGACAGGGTCCGAGACCCAGTACTTC. Full variable domain (missing parts from reference TRBV28 and TRBJ2-5): DVKVTQSSRYLVKRTGEKVFLECVQDMDHENMFWYRQDPGLGLRLIYFSYDVKMKEKGDIPEGYSVSREKKERFSLILESASTNQTSMYLCASRTGSETQYFGPGTRLLVL.

This clonotype occurred a few times. The rearrangement joins TRBV5-1 to TRBJ2-6, with 12 bases identical to TRBD1. The CDR3 is made up of 15 amino acids. After removal of 0 bases from V and 11 bases from J, the junction contained 3 bases not matched to a gene. CDR1 and CDR2 from the germline V gene are SGHRS and YFSETQ. CDR3 nucleotides: TGCGCCAGCAGCTTGGCCGGGACAGGGGGCCACGTCCTGACTTTC. Its translation: CASSLAGTGGHVLTF.

This clonotype was counted a single time. This may come from a read error, since a much larger clone is one base off. The rearrangement links TRBV12-3 or TRBV12-4 to TRBJ2-7; D is undetermined. The CDR3 is 12 amino acids. The germline V and J ends were trimmed by 7 bases and 4 bases, with 11 bases remaining between them. This CDR3 reads CASTLLGYEQYF. As DNA, the CDR3 is TGTGCCAGCACCCTACTGGGATACGAGCAGTACTTC.

This clonotype has only a few counts. The chain uses TRBV7-8 and TRBJ2-3; TRBD1 might be the D (5 bases). Trimming left V 5 bases short and J 0 bases short, with 15 bases between. The CDR3 has 16 residues. CDR1 is SGHVS and CDR2 is FQNEAQ in the germline V gene. The CDR3: CASSPIYRSSTDTQYF. The CDR3 DNA reads TGTGCCAGCAGCCCAATATACAGGAGTAGCACAGATACGCAGTATTTT.

Details on this clonotype: The junction does not match germline at one end; this may be a read error. The genes are TRBV29-1 and TRBJ2-1; the match to TRBD2 covers 10 bases. The length of the CDR3 is 15 residues. CDR1 and CDR2 (germline): SQVTM, ANQGSEA. CDR3 protein: CSVSSLAGALNEQFF. The CDR3 DNA follows: TGCAGCGTTTCTTCTCTAGCGGGAGCTCTCAATGAGCAGTTTTTC.

The rearrangement joins TRBV7-6 to TRBJ2-3; 8 bases align to TRBD2. Germline V gives CDR1 SGHVS, CDR2 FNYEAQ. The CDR3 totals 15 residues. The V gene end was trimmed by 2 bases and the J gene end by 9 bases; junction bases not matched to a gene: 10. This CDR3 reads CASSLRGSSGGTQYF. CDR3 nucleotide sequence: TGTGCCAGCAGCTTAAGGGGATCCAGCGGGGGAACGCAGTATTTT.

The V and J genes are TRBV2 and TRBJ2-1; TRBD1 aligns across 7 bases. This CDR3 contains 15 residues. Losses at the gene ends were 8 bases for V and 11 bases for J; bases not matched to a gene: 18. Germline-derived CDR1 and CDR2 are SNHLY and FYNNEI. This CDR3 reads CASRLWGQGVDKQFF. CDR3 nucleotide sequence: TGTGCCAGCCGCCTCTGGGGGCAGGGGGTCGATAAGCAGTTCTTC.

The chain uses TRBV28 and TRBJ1-2; D not resolved. V lost 6 bases and J lost 4, with 9 bases in between. The CDR3 runs to 12 residues. Germline V CDR1 and CDR2: MDHEN, SYDVKM. CDR3 DNA: TGTGCCAGCAGCCCTACAATCTATGGCTACACCTTC. It encodes CASSPTIYGYTF.

In its sample, this clonotype was seen a few times. The CDR3 sequence is CASRADRVNTEAFF. Written as DNA, the CDR3 is TGTGCCAGCAGAGCGGACAGGGTGAACACTGAAGCTTTCTTT. The chain uses TRBV27 and TRBJ1-1; 8 nucleotides agree with TRBD1. V dropped 6 bases and J dropped 0; count of bases not matched to a gene: 3. The CDR3 is made up of 14 amino acids. Germline CDR1 and CDR2: MNHEY and SMNVEV (reference sequence).

This clonotype came up many times. The rearrangement joins TRBV2 to TRBJ2-7; tentative D call: TRBD2 (7 bases). The CDR3 spans 13 residues. Germline-derived CDR1 and CDR2 are SNHLY and FYNNEI. V was clipped by 2 bases and J by 4 bases, with 9 bases between them. CDR3 DNA sequence: TGTGCCAGCAGTGAAAGGGGGGGGTACGAGCAGTACTTC. Translating it yields CASSERGGYEQYF.

CDR3 in amino acids: CASSYRDRGHTF. In DNA, the CDR3 is TGTGCCAGCAGTTATCGAGATCGGGGCCACACCTTC. The gene calls are TRBV28 and TRBJ1-2; D possibly corresponds to TRBD1 (5 bases). V lost 4 bases to trimming and J lost 12 bases, with 15 bases between them. CDR1 and CDR2 from the germline V gene are MDHEN and SYDVKM. The CDR3 extends over 12 amino acids.

This clonotype was picked up a small number of times. This chain links TRBV5-6 with TRBJ1-2; the match to TRBD1 covers 7 bases. Germline-derived CDR1 and CDR2 are SGHDT and YYEEEE. The CDR3 contains 17 residues. V lost 3 bases and J lost 3; bases outside the gene matches: 14. CDR3 protein: CASSSLQRTGGDYGYTF. CDR3 sequence (DNA): TGTGCCAGCAGCTCGCTCCAGAGGACAGGTGGGGACTATGGCTACACCTTC.

This clonotype has more than one count but fewer than ten. V gene TRBV13 combines with J gene TRBJ1-1; D call uncertain. Germline assignment: CDR1 PRHDT and CDR2 FYEKMQ (reference sequence). V lost 2 bases and J 6 bases, leaving 13 bases between the germline ends. The CDR3 totals 14 residues. CDR3 coding DNA: TGTGCCAGCAGCTTATCCGTAGGGTTCGCTGAAGCTTTCTTT. Its protein product is CASSLSVGFAEAFF.

Concerning this clonotype: A much larger clone sits a single nucleotide away, making a read error possible. The chain recombines TRBV7-2 with TRBJ2-7, with 11 nucleotides matching TRBD2. Germline V lookup: CDR1 SGHTA, CDR2 FQGNSA. CDR3 length: 17 amino acids. Unmatched junction bases numbered 14, after V lost 6 bases and J lost 4 bases. The CDR3 region has the DNA TGTGCCAGCAGAGAAGCCGGTAGCGGGGGGGCCTGTTACGAGCAGTACTTC. It translates to CASREAGSGGACYEQYF.

The sample holds many counts of this clonotype. The CDR3: CASSTGVGNEQFF. CDR3 in DNA: TGTGCCAGTAGTACCGGGGTGGGGAATGAGCAGTTCTTC. This chain links TRBV19 with TRBJ2-1; TRBD2 is a possible D gene (5 bases). The ends were cut back, 4 bases at V and 7 bases at J, with 11 bases in the middle. There are 13 residues in the CDR3. The germline CDR1 and CDR2 sequences are LNHDA and SQIVND (reference sequence).

Notes on this clonotype: Mismatch with germline at one junction end may stem from a read error. The rearrangement uses TRBV15 and TRBJ1-2, with 8 bases aligning to TRBD1. CDR1 LNHNV and CDR2 YYDKDF come from the germline V gene (reference sequence). CDR3 length: 17 amino acids. The chain's CDR3 is CATNRDRGTDGNYGYTF. The CDR3, as DNA: TGTGCCACCAACAGAGACAGGGGCACTGATGGGAACTATGGCTACACCTTC.

The chain uses TRBV6-6 and TRBJ2-1, with 9 bases identical to TRBD1. This CDR3 contains 17 residues. Germline CDR1 reads MNHNY; CDR2 reads SVGAGI (reference sequence). J was trimmed by 8 bases and V by 7 bases; bases with no gene match: 18. Here the CDR3 reads CASKPPLGDRVGDEQFF. CDR3 in DNA: TGTGCCAGCAAGCCCCCTCTTGGGGACAGGGTAGGGGATGAGCAGTTCTTC.

This clonotype was seen repeatedly, ten times or more. The chain recombines TRBV6-2 or TRBV6-3 with TRBJ1-2; a weak D match, TRBD1 (5 bases). The CDR3 spans 14 residues. V gave up 7 bases and J gave up 4 bases, with 16 bases separating them. Germline V gene lookup returns CDR1 MNHEY and CDR2 SVGEGT. Here the CDR3 DNA reads TGTGCCAGCACCAATCCGGGACTAGCCTATGGCTACACCTTC. Protein: CASTNPGLAYGYTF.